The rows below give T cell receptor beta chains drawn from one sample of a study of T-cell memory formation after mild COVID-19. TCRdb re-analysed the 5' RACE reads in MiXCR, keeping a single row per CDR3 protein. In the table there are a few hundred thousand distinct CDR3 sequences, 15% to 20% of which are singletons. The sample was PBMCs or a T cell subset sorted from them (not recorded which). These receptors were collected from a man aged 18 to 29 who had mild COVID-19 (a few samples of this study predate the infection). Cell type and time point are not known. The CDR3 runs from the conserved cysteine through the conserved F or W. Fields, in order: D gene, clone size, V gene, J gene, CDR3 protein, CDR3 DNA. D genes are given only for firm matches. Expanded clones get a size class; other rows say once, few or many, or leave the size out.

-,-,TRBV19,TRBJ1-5,CASSIGRFSNQPQHF,TGTGCCAGTAGTATAGGCCGTTTTAGCAATCAGCCCCAGCATTTT
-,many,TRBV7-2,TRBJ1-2,CASSLGQRREGYTF,TGTGCCAGCAGCTTAGGGCAACGCCGTGAGGGCTACACCTTC
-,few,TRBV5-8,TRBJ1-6,CASSTGFNSPLHF,TGTGCCAGCAGCACAGGGTTTAATTCACCCCTCCACTTT
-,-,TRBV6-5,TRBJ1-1,CASSYSKGVGMNTEAFF,TGTGCCAGCAGTTACTCGAAAGGGGTTGGTATGAACACTGAAGCTTTCTTT
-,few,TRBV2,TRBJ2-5,CASSETVPQYF,TGTGCCAGCAGTGAAACAGTGCCCCAGTACTTC
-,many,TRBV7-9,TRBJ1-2,CASSQQGYGYTF,TGTGCCAGCAGCCAACAGGGCTATGGCTACACCTTC
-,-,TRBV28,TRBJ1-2,CASSPASQESYGYTF,TGTGCCAGCAGTCCGGCCAGCCAGGAATCCTATGGCTACACCTTC
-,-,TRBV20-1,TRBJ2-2,CSASGQLNTGELFF,TGCAGTGCTAGCGGGCAATTGAACACCGGGGAGCTGTTTTTT
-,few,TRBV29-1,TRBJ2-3,CSGQGPAADTQYF,TGCAGCGGCCAGGGGCCCGCAGCAGATACGCAGTATTTT
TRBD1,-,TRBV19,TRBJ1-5,CASSTHRDRLNQPQHF,TGTGCCAGTAGTACCCACCGGGACAGGTTAAATCAGCCCCAGCATTTT
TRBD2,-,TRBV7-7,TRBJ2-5,CASSLGLAGAETQYF,TGTGCCAGCAGCTTAGGGCTAGCGGGGGCTGAGACCCAGTACTTC
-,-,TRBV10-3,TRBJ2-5,CATGQVETQYF,TGTGCCACGGGCCAAGTCGAGACCCAGTACTTC
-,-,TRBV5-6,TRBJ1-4,CASSTTGSREKLFF,TGTGCCAGCAGCACGACGGGAAGTAGGGAAAAACTGTTTTTT
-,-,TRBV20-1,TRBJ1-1,CSARRVNTEAFF,TGCAGTGCTAGGCGCGTGAACACTGAAGCTTTCTTT
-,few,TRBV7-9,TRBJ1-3,CASSPRLAGHGNTIYF,TGTGCCAGCAGCCCCCGTTTGGCAGGGCACGGAAACACCATATATTTT
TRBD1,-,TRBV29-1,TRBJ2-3,CSGQGDRGTDTQYF,TGCAGCGGACAGGGGGATCGGGGCACAGATACGCAGTATTTT
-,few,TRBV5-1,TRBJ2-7,CASSSRGTYEQYF,TGCGCCAGCAGCTCTAGGGGGACCTACGAGCAGTACTTC
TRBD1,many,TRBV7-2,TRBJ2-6,CASSLSTGPSAGANVLTF,TGTGCCAGCAGCCTTTCGACAGGGCCATCCGCTGGGGCCAACGTCCTGACTTTC
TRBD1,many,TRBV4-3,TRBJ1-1,CASSQDPTGGNTEAFF,TGCGCCAGCAGCCAAGACCCTACAGGGGGTAACACTGAAGCTTTCTTT
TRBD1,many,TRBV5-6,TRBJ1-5,CARGQGNNQPQHF,TGTGCCAGGGGACAGGGAAACAATCAGCCCCAGCATTTT
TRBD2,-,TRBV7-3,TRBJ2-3,CASSKTTSGGLNTQYF,TGTGCCAGCAGCAAAACGACTAGCGGGGGCTTAAATACGCAGTATTTT
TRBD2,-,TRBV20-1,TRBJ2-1,CSASGGLADNEQFF,TGCAGTGCTAGCGGGGGACTAGCGGACAATGAGCAGTTCTTC
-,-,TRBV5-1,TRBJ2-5,CASRRDETQYF,TGCGCCAGCAGACGTGACGAGACCCAGTACTTC
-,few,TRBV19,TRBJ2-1,CASSLRLRGGLYNEQFF,TGTGCCAGTAGCCTCCGTTTGAGGGGGGGTTTGTACAATGAGCAGTTCTTC
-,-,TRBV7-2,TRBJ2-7,CASSWGGVYEQYF,TGTGCCAGCAGCTGGGGGGGCGTATACGAGCAGTACTTC
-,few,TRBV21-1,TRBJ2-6,CASSKAGHRANVLTF,TGTGCCAGCAGCAAAGCTGGACACCGGGCCAACGTCCTGACTTTC
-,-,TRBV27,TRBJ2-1,CASSLVSDEQFF,TGTGCCAGCAGTTTAGTAAGCGATGAGCAGTTCTTC
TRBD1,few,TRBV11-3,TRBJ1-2,CASSLLRDSPVTNYGYTF,TGTGCCAGCAGCTTACTACGGGACAGCCCAGTGACTAACTATGGCTACACCTTC
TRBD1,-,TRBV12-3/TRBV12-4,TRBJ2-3,CASRPGQDSTDTQYF,TGTGCCAGCAGACCCGGACAGGATAGCACAGATACGCAGTATTTT
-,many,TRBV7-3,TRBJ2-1,CASSQLTGEQFF,TGTGCCAGCAGCCAGTTGACGGGTGAGCAGTTCTTC
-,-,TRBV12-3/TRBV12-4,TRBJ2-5,CASTRQNQETQYF,TGTGCCAGCACCCGGCAGAACCAAGAGACCCAGTACTTC
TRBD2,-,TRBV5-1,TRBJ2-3,CACEEGLASTDTQYF,TGCGCCTGTGAAGAGGGACTAGCGAGCACAGATACGCAGTATTTT
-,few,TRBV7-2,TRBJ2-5,CASSFSRALLQTQYF,TGTGCCAGCAGCTTCTCTCGGGCCCTTTTGCAGACCCAGTACTTC
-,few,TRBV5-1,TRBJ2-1,CASSQTRPLNEQFF,TGCGCCAGCAGCCAGACCCGTCCACTAAATGAGCAGTTCTTC
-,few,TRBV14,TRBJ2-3,CASSHDWRDTQYF,TGTGCCAGCAGCCATGACTGGAGAGATACGCAGTATTTT
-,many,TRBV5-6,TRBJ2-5,CASSLVGAQYF,TGTGCCAGCAGCTTGGTGGGGGCCCAGTACTTC
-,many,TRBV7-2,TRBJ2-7,CASSLYGGEQYF,TGTGCCAGCAGCTTATACGGGGGAGAGCAGTACTTC
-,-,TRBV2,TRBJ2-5,CATYRDESETQYF,TGTGCCACCTACAGGGACGAATCGGAGACCCAGTACTTC
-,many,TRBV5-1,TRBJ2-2,CASSFGGGPNTGELFF,TGCGCCAGCAGCTTCGGCGGGGGCCCGAACACCGGGGAGCTGTTTTTT
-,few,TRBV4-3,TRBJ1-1,CASSQDVGGANTEAFF,TGCGCCAGCAGCCAGGACGTGGGGGGAGCGAACACTGAAGCTTTCTTT
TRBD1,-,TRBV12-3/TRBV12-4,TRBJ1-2,CASTTVLGQGYGYTF,TGTGCCAGCACCACAGTTTTAGGACAGGGCTATGGCTACACCTTC
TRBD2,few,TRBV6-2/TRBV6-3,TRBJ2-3,CASKAGGRLRGDTQYF,TGTGCCAGCAAAGCGGGGGGGCGATTGAGAGGAGATACGCAGTATTTT
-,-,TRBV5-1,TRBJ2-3,CASSFDGSTDTQYF,TGCGCCAGCAGCTTTGATGGTAGCACAGATACGCAGTATTTT
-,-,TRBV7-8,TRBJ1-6,CASSTNTGESSYNSPLHF,TGTGCCAGCAGCACCAATACCGGGGAGAGCTCCTATAATTCACCCCTCCACTTT
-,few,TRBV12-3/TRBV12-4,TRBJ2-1,CASSLLGGWNEQFF,TGTGCCAGCAGTTTGCTCGGGGGCTGGAATGAGCAGTTCTTC
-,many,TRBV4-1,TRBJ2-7,CASSQRPAGSSYEQYF,TGCGCCAGCAGCCAGCGGCCGGCGGGGAGCTCCTACGAGCAGTACTTC
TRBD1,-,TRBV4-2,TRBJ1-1,CASSDRQGNLLNTEAFF,TGTGCCAGCAGCGATCGACAGGGAAATCTGCTGAACACTGAAGCTTTCTTT
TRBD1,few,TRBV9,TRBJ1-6,CASSVEDRANSPLHF,TGTGCCAGCAGCGTTGAGGACAGGGCAAATTCACCCCTCCACTTT
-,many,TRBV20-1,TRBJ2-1,CSARTGISSGEQFF,TGCAGTGCTAGAACCGGGATATCCTCGGGTGAGCAGTTCTTC